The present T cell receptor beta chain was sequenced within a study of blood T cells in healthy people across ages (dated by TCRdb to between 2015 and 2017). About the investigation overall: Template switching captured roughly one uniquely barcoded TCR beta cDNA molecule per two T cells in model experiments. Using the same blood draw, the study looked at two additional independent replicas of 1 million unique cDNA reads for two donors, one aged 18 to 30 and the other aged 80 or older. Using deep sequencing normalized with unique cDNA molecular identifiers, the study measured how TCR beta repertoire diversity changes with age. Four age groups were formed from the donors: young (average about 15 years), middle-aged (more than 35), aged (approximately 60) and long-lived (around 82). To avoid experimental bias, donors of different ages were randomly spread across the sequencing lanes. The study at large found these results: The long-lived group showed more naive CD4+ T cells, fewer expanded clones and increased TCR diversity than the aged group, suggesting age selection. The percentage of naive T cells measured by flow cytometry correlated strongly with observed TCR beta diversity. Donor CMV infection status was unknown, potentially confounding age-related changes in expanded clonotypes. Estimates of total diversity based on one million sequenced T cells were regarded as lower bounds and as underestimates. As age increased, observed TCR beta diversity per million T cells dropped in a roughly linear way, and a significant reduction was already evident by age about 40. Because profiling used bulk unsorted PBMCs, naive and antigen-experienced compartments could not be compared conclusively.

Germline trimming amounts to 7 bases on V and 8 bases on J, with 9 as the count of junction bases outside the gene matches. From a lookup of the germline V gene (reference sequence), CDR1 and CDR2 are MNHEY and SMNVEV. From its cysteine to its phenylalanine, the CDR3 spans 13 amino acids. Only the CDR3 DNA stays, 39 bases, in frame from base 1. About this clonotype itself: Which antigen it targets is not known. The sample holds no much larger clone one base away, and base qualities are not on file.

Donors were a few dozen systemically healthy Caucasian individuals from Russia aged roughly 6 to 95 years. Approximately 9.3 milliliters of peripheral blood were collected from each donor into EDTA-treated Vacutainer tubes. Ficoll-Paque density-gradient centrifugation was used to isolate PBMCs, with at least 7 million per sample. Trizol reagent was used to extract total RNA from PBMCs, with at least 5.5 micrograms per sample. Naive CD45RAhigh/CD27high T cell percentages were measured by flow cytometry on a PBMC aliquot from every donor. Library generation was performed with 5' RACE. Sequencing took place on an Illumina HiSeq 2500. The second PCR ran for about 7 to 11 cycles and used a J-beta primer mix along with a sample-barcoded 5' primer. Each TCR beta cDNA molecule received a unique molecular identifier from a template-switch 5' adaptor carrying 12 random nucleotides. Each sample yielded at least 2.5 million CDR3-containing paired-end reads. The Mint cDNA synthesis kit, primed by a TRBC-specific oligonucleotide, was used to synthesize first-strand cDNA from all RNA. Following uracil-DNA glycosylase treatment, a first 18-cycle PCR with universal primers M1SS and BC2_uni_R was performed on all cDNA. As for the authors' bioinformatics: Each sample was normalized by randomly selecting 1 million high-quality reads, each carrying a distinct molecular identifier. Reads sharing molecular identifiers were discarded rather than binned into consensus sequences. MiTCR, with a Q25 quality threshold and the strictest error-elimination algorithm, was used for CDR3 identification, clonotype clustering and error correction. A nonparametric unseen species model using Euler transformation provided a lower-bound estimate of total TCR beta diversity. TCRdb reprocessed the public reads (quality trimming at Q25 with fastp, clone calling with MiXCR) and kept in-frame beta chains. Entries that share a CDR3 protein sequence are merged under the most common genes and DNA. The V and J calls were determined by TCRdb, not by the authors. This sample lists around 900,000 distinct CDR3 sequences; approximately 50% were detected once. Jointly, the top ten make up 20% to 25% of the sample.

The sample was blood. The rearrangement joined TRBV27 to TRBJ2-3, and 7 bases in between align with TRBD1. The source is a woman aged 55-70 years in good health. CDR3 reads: CASKDRERGTQYF. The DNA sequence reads TGTGCCAGCAAAGACAGGGAGAGGGGTACGCAGTATTTT.